These 10 T cell receptor beta chains came from one sample sequenced in a study of CD8+ T cells in alopecia areata. Isolated RNA was reverse transcribed into cDNA used as the sequencing template. TCRdb keeps only in-frame clones here, not all; method: immunoSEQ multiplex PCR. Of tens of thousands of clones listed, approximately 58% are singletons. Material: CD8+ T cells sorted from blood, obtained at week 0. Every receptor here comes from a human donor with alopecia areata.

This chain links TRBV27 with TRBJ1-1; D is possibly TRBD1 (5 bases). Trimming took 3 bases from V and 5 from J, leaving 10 bases between them. Germline assignment: CDR1 MNHEY and CDR2 SMNVEV (reference sequence). The CDR3 length is 13 residues. This CDR3 is CASSFSGGTEAFF. CDR3 coding DNA: TGTGCCAGCAGTTTTAGTGGGGGAACTGAAGCTTTCTTT.

The chain recombines TRBV5-1 with TRBJ2-2; the match to TRBD2 covers 9 bases. The CDR3 is made up of 14 amino acids. Germline CDR1 is SGHRS and CDR2 is YFSETQ. Trimming took 7 bases from V and 4 from J; bases not matched to a gene: 5. CDR3 in amino acids: CASGAGGSTGELFF. CDR3 bases: TGCGCCAGCGGCGCGGGAGGGAGCACCGGGGAGCTGTTTTTT.

The CDR3 spells CASSLAGGVSYNEQFF. DNA of the CDR3: TGCGCCAGCAGCTTGGCCGGGGGAGTATCCTACAATGAGCAGTTCTTC. The rearrangement links TRBV5-1 to TRBJ2-1; a weak D match, TRBD2 (6 bases). Trimming stripped 0 bases from V and 1 base from J, with 11 bases between. The CDR3 is 16 amino acids. CDR1 and CDR2 (germline): SGHRS, YFSETQ.

V is TRBV29-1 and J is TRBJ1-3; no clear D gene. This CDR3 comprises 14 residues. Germline lookup yields CDR1 SQVTM and CDR2 ANQGSEA. Trimming left V 7 bases short and J 0 bases short, with 13 bases between. The CDR3 nucleotides read TGCAGCGGTGCGGGCGGGAACTCTGGAAACACCATATATTTT. It is translated as CSGAGGNSGNTIYF.

The chain is built from TRBV30 and TRBJ2-2; no clear D. Germline CDR1 reads GTSNPN; CDR2 reads SVGIG (reference sequence). The CDR3 runs 13 residues. Trimming took 0 bases from V and 6 from J, leaving 8 bases between them. Written as DNA, the CDR3 is TGTGCCTGGAGTGTCATAGGGCCCGGGGAGCTGTTTTTT. Protein sequence: CAWSVIGPGELFF.

DNA of the CDR3: TGTGCCAGCAGCTTGGGAGGGGGCAATCAGCCCCAGCATTTT. This encodes CASSLGGGNQPQHF. The V call is TRBV5-6, the J call TRBJ1-5; the D gene is possibly TRBD1 (5 bases). This CDR3 comprises 14 residues. Germline loops: CDR1 SGHDT, CDR2 YYEEEE. V was clipped by 0 bases and J by 2 bases, with 6 bases between them.

The chain recombines TRBV6-5 with TRBJ2-1; TRBD2 matches 9 bases. The CDR3 covers 15 residues. V gave up 2 bases and J gave up 6 bases; unmatched junction bases: 5. Germline assignment: CDR1 MNHEY and CDR2 SVGAGI. As DNA, the CDR3 is TGTGCCAGCAGTTACGGGACTAGCCCCAGCAATGAGCAGTTCTTC. Protein sequence: CASSYGTSPSNEQFF.

This clone was found a few times. This sequence joins TRBV29-1 and TRBJ2-7; 8 bases line up with TRBD2. V lost 7 bases and J lost 4; bases outside the gene matches: 9. The CDR3 extends over 13 amino acids. Germline-derived CDR1 and CDR2 are SQVTM and ANQGSEA. The CDR3 DNA is TGCAGCGCCACGGGAGGGTTTGAATACGAGCAGTACTTC. Its translation is CSATGGFEYEQYF.

This chain joins TRBV5-1 and TRBJ2-3, with TRBD2 matching 11 bases. J was trimmed by 2 bases and V by 4 bases; bases with no gene match: 3. Germline-derived CDR1 and CDR2 are SGHRS and YFSETQ. This CDR3 is built from 15 residues. The CDR3, as DNA: TGCGCCAGCAGCCCGGGACTAGCGGACACAGATACGCAGTATTTT. Translating gives CASSPGLADTDTQYF. The complete variable domain, with remaining parts taken from reference TRBV5-1 and TRBJ2-3, reads KAGVTQTPRYLIKTRGQQVTLSCSPISGHRSVSWYQQTPGQGLQFLFEYFSETQRNKGNFPGRFSGRQFSNSRSEMNVSTLELGDSALYLCASSPGLADTDTQYFGPGTRLTVL.

The gene calls are TRBV28 and TRBJ2-7; TRBD1 matches at 7 bases. The CDR3 totals 14 residues. Trimming took 2 bases from V and 3 from J; bases not matched to a gene: 4. The germline V gene encodes CDR1 MDHEN and CDR2 SYDVKM. This chain's CDR3 is CASSLNRGLYEQYF. CDR3 nucleotide sequence: TGTGCCAGCAGTTTAAATAGGGGGCTCTACGAGCAGTACTTC.